The next 23 T cell receptor beta chains were all read from a single sample in a study of blood T cells in healthy people across ages. PCR was performed a second time for about 7 to 12 cycles using a sample-barcoded 5' primer and a J-beta primer mix. TCRdb re-analysed the 5' RACE reads in MiXCR, keeping a single row per CDR3 protein. The table includes just over 1 million distinct CDR3 sequences, more than 40% detected once. Sequencing was carried out using blood. All receptors come from a woman aged 60-75 years in good health.

This clonotype appeared a few times. V and J are TRBV5-1 and TRBJ2-1; 11 nucleotides line up with TRBD2. The CDR3 consists of 15 residues. Germline V gene sequence: CDR1 SGHRS, CDR2 YFSETQ. J was trimmed by 14 bases and V by 7 bases; bases with no gene match: 17. This chain's CDR3 is CASGGGTSGVGGEFF. The CDR3 nucleotides are TGCGCCAGCGGGGGAGGGACTAGCGGCGTCGGTGGGGAGTTCTTC.

Comment on this clonotype: At one boundary the junction diverges from the germline segment, which might be a read error. This rearrangement joins TRBV29-1 to TRBJ1-2; 7 bases match TRBD1. This CDR3 contains 12 residues. CDR1 SQVTM and CDR2 ANQGSEA come from the germline V gene. CDR3 bases: TGCGGCGTTGGGGAGGGGGCCGGAGGCTACACCTTC. Protein product: CGVGEGAGGYTF.

V and J are TRBV9 and TRBJ2-2, with D possibly TRBD2 on 6 matching bases. Trimming pared 1 base from V and 6 bases from J, leaving 16 bases between. The CDR3 runs to 16 residues. Germline V gene data show CDR1 as SGDLS and CDR2 as YYNGEE. The CDR3 sequence is CASSVIQTTGAGELFF. Here the CDR3 DNA reads TGTGCCAGCAGCGTAATCCAGACGACGGGGGCCGGGGAGCTGTTTTTT. The variable domain in full, completed from reference TRBV9 and TRBJ2-2, reads DSGVTQTPKHLITATGQRVTLRCSPRSGDLSVYWYQQSLDQGLQFLIQYYNGEERAKGNILERFSAQQFPDLHSELNLSSLELGDSALYFCASSVIQTTGAGELFFGEGSRLTVL.

The V call is TRBV28, the J call TRBJ2-6, with a weak D call TRBD1 (6 bases). Per the germline V gene, CDR1 is MDHEN and CDR2 is SYDVKM. V lost 10 bases, J lost 2 bases, and 15 bases lay in between. There are 15 residues in the CDR3. The CDR3 sequence is CATTEAGAGANVLTF. The CDR3 DNA reads as TGTGCCACCACTGAAGCAGGGGCTGGGGCCAACGTCCTGACTTTC.

The chain carries TRBV27 and TRBJ2-1; D is perhaps TRBD2 (6 bases). Germline V gives CDR1 MNHEY, CDR2 SMNVEV (reference sequence). Trimming shortened V by 6 bases and J by 2 bases, and 20 bases separated the two germline ends. The CDR3 loop spans 17 amino acids. CDR3 loop: CASRRLERAATYNEQFF. The DNA for the CDR3 is TGTGCCAGCAGGCGATTGGAGCGGGCAGCTACCTACAATGAGCAGTTCTTC.

This rearrangement joins TRBV21-1 to TRBJ2-7; the table's TRBD2 call for D was not verified on the DNA. TRBV21-1 is labeled a pseudogene. The CDR3 is 17 residues long. The CDR3 is CASRKRTRDKLSYEQYF. The CDR3 nucleotides read TGTGCCAGCAGAAAAAGGACTCGGGACAAGCTCTCCTACGAGCAGTACTTC.

The chain uses TRBV6-2 or TRBV6-3 and TRBJ2-2; D ambiguous. This CDR3 has 14 amino acids. The germline gives CDR1 MNHEY, CDR2 SVGEGT. Trimming removed 6 bases at V and 4 bases at J, with 12 bases between. CDR3 nucleotide sequence: TGTGCCAGCAGCGCCGGCCCCGGCACCGGGGAGCTGTTTTTT. Protein: CASSAGPGTGELFF.

The chain employs TRBV30 and TRBJ1-2; tentative D call: TRBD1 (5 bases). V lost 0 bases to trimming and J lost 3 bases, with 11 bases between them. The CDR3 length is 14 residues. Germline CDR1 reads GTSNPN; CDR2 reads SVGIG (reference sequence). CDR3 protein: CAWSVWGIDYGYTF. The CDR3 DNA is TGTGCCTGGAGTGTGTGGGGGATCGACTATGGCTACACCTTC. The complete variable domain, with remaining parts taken from reference TRBV30 and TRBJ1-2, reads SQTIHQWPATLVQPVGSPLSLECTVEGTSNPNLYWYRQAAGRGLQLLFYSVGIGQISSEVPQNLSASRPQDRQFILSSKKLLLSDSGFYLCAWSVWGIDYGYTFGSGTRLTVV.

In DNA, the CDR3 is TGTGCCAGCACCCCTATGAGCGGGACAGGGCTGGAAAAACTGTTTTTT. Encoded protein: CASTPMSGTGLEKLFF. The chain links TRBV28 to TRBJ1-4, with 9 positions matching TRBD1. CDR3 length: 16 residues. Germline-derived CDR1 and CDR2 are MDHEN and SYDVKM. V lost 7 bases and J lost 8; bases outside the gene matches: 14.

This clonotype occurred a few times. This chain uses TRBV28 with TRBJ2-7; D might be TRBD2 (5 bases). The V gene's germline CDR1 is MDHEN and CDR2 SYDVKM. Trimming shortened V by 7 bases and J by 0 bases, and 13 bases separated the two germline ends. The CDR3 runs to 14 residues. CDR3 amino acids: CASKSTGISYEQYF. The DNA of the CDR3 is TGTGCCAGCAAATCCACGGGAATCTCCTACGAGCAGTACTTC. The full variable domain, rest sourced from reference TRBV28 and TRBJ2-7, is DVKVTQSSRYLVKRTGEKVFLECVQDMDHENMFWYRQDPGLGLRLIYFSYDVKMKEKGDIPEGYSVSREKKERFSLILESASTNQTSMYLCASKSTGISYEQYFGPGTRLTVT.

This chain links TRBV7-9 with TRBJ2-1; possibly TRBD2 for D (5 bases). This CDR3 has 17 residues. Germline CDR1 is SEHNR and CDR2 is FQNEAQ (reference sequence). V was pared by 10 bases and J by 0 bases, with 22 bases between. CDR3 region: CAILRRRGSSSYNEQFF. In nucleotides, the CDR3 is TGTGCCATCCTCAGGAGGCGCGGGTCGAGCTCCTACAATGAGCAGTTCTTC.

A few counts support this clonotype. The chain uses TRBV20-1 and TRBJ1-1; maybe TRBD1 (6 bases). Germline CDR1 is DFQATT and CDR2 is SNEGSKA (reference sequence). The CDR3 has 16 amino acids. Trimming took off 6 bases at V and 4 bases at J, with 24 bases between the two ends. This CDR3 reads CSARPPQHREGTEAFF. Here the CDR3 DNA reads TGCAGTGCAAGACCGCCTCAGCACAGGGAGGGCACTGAAGCTTTCTTT.

J is TRBJ2-5 and V is TRBV7-6; 12 bases align to TRBD2. Germline CDR1 SGHVS, CDR2 FNYEAQ. The CDR3 consists of 16 residues. V trimming: 2 bases; J trimming: 2 bases; junction bases outside the gene matches: 3. The CDR3 reads CASSLKLAGGQETQYF. In nucleotides, the CDR3 is TGTGCCAGCAGCTTAAAACTAGCGGGAGGTCAAGAGACCCAGTACTTC.

The gene calls are TRBV6-1 and TRBJ2-5; D unresolved. V lost 2 bases and J lost 5, with 3 bases in between. Germline CDR1 is MNHNS and CDR2 is SASEGT. The CDR3 has 11 residues. The CDR3 protein is CASSEFETQYF. The CDR3 nucleotides are TGTGCCAGCAGTGAATTTGAGACCCAGTACTTC.

This clonotype was detected ten times or more. This chain uses TRBV3-1 with TRBJ2-1, with D maybe TRBD2 (5 bases). This CDR3 comprises 13 residues. CDR1 and CDR2 (germline): LGHDT, YNNKEL (reference sequence). The V end lost 2 bases, the J end lost 6 bases, and 8 bases lay between the germline ends. In DNA form, the CDR3 reads TGTGCCAGCAGCCAACAACTAGTCAATGAGCAGTTCTTC. Amino acid sequence: CASSQQLVNEQFF.

The CDR3 loop reads CSARDREGQHYNEQFF. The CDR3 coding sequence is TGCAGTGCTAGAGACCGGGAGGGCCAGCACTACAATGAGCAGTTCTTC. The chain uses TRBV20-1 and TRBJ2-1; TRBD2 matches at 8 bases. Per germline, CDR1 DFQATT and CDR2 SNEGSKA (reference sequence). The CDR3 covers 16 residues. The V and J ends lost 0 bases and 3 bases, in that order; junction bases with no gene match: 7.

CDR3 in DNA: TGTGCCAGCAGCCAAGGGGGGGCCGCGGCCTACGAGCAGTACTTC. Encoded protein: CASSQGGAAAYEQYF. The J gene is TRBJ2-7, the V gene TRBV3-1, with D perhaps being TRBD1 or TRBD2 (6 bases each). V was clipped by 1 base and J by 2 bases, with 12 bases between them. The CDR3 extends over 15 amino acids. The germline V gene has CDR1 LGHDT and CDR2 YNNKEL (reference sequence).

The genes are TRBV7-3 and TRBJ2-7; 7 nucleotides line up with TRBD1. The J call may be wrong; the DNA end is better matched by TRBJ2-5. Germline CDR1 reads SGHTA; CDR2 reads FQGTGA. CDR3 length equals 16 residues. CDR3 sequence reads: CASSPGVGGSLKTQYF. The CDR3 DNA follows: TGTGCCAGCAGCCCCGGAGTAGGGGGCTCGTTGAAGACCCAGTACTTC.

The chain is built from TRBV20-1 and TRBJ1-5; 8 positions match TRBD1. Germline CDR1 reads DFQATT; CDR2 reads SNEGSKA (reference sequence). Trimming at V came to 0 bases and at J to 7 bases, leaving 5 bases not matched to a gene. The CDR3 is 14 residues long. The CDR3 bases are TGCAGTGCTAGAGATCAGGGGGCGGGCCAGCCCCAGCATTTT. Translated, it gives CSARDQGAGQPQHF.

This sequence joins TRBV15 and TRBJ2-7, with 10 bases aligning to TRBD2. V was clipped by 5 bases and J by 4 bases; unmatched bases: 2. Germline V gene lookup returns CDR1 LNHNV and CDR2 YYDKDF (reference sequence). CDR3 length: 13 residues. The CDR3 DNA reads TGTGCCACCAGCCTAGCGGGAGAATACGAGCAGTACTTC. It encodes CATSLAGEYEQYF.

The rearrangement links TRBV12-3 or TRBV12-4 to TRBJ2-1; 13 bases are a match to TRBD2. V shed 11 bases, J shed 8 bases, and the junction held 9 bases outside the gene matches. The CDR3 extends over 14 amino acids. CDR3 nucleotides: TGTGCCTCTACTAGCGGGAGGGCCGTGGATGAGCAGTTCTTC. Translation: CASTSGRAVDEQFF.

The genes are TRBV20-1 and TRBJ1-1, with TRBD1 matching 7 bases. Trimming at V came to 5 bases and at J to 0 bases, leaving 3 bases not matched to a gene. This CDR3 has 13 amino acids. Germline CDR1 DFQATT, CDR2 SNEGSKA (reference sequence). CDR3 in amino acids: CSARQGLNTEAFF. Here the CDR3 DNA reads TGCAGTGCTCGACAGGGATTGAACACTGAAGCTTTCTTT.

The sample holds a few counts of this clonotype. This rearrangement joins TRBV4-1 to TRBJ2-3; D may be TRBD1 (5 bases). The germline CDR1 and CDR2 sequences are MGHRA and YSYEKL. This CDR3 contains 13 residues. The V end was cut by 0 bases, the J end by 11 bases, with 12 bases between. CDR3 sequence: CASSQDRPRVQYF. The CDR3 coding sequence is TGCGCCAGCAGCCAAGATCGGCCCAGGGTGCAGTATTTT.